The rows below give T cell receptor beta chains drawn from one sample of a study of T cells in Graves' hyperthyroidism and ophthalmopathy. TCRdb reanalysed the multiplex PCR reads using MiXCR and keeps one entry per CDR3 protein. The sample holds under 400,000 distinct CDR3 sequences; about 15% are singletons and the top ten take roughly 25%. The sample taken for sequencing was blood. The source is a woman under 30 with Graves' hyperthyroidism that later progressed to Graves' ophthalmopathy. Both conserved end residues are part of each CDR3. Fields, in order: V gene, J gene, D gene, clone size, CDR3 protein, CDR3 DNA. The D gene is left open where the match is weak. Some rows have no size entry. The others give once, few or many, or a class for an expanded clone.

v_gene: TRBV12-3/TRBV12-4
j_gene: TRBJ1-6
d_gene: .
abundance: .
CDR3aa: CASRIDRNNSPLHF
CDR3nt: TGTGCCAGCAGGATAGACAGAAATAATTCACCCCTCCACTTT

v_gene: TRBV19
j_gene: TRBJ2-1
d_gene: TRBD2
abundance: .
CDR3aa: CASGRTSGGYNEQFF
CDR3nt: TGTGCCAGTGGACGGACTAGCGGGGGTTACAATGAGCAGTTCTTC

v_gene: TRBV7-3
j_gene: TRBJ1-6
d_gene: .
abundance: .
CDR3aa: CASSLLEGSPLHF
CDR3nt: TGTGCCAGCAGCCTTCTCGAAGGTTCACCCCTCCACTTT

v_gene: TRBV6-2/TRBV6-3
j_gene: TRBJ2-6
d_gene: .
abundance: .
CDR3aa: CASILGGGLSGANVLTF
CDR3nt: TGTGCCAGCATACTGGGCGGAGGGCTCTCTGGGGCCAACGTCCTGACTTTC

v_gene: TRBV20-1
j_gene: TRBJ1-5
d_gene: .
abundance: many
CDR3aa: CSARDIRVSNQPQHF
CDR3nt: TGCAGTGCTAGAGATATCAGGGTTTCCAATCAGCCCCAGCATTTT

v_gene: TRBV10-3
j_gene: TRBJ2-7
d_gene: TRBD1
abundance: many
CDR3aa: CAISESRTGDEQYF
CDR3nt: TGTGCCATCAGTGAGTCAAGGACAGGGGACGAGCAGTACTTC

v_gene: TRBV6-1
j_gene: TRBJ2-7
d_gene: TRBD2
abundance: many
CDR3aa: CASSPTPGLAGGAAQYF
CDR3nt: TGTGCCAGCAGCCCGACCCCGGGACTAGCGGGAGGGGCAGCGCAGTACTTC

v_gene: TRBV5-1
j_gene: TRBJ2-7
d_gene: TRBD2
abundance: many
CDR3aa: CASMGRDEQYF
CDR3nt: TGCGCCAGCATGGGGAGGGACGAGCAGTACTTC

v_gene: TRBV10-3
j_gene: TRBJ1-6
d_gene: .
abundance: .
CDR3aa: CAISEWSTASSYNSPLHF
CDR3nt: TGTGCCATCAGTGAGTGGAGTACGGCTAGCTCCTATAATTCACCCCTCCACTTT

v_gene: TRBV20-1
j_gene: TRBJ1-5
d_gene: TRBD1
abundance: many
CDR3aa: CSATKDRGWPQHF
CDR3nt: TGCAGTGCCACGAAAGACAGGGGGTGGCCCCAGCATTTT

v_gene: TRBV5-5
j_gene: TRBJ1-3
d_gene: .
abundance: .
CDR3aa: CASSLGGGSGNTIYF
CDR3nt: TGTGCCAGCAGCTTGGGGGGGGGCTCTGGAAACACCATATATTTT

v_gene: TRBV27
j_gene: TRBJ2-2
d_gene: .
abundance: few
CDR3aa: CASKSATHTGELFF
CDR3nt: TGTGCCAGCAAGAGCGCGACGCACACCGGGGAGCTGTTTTTT

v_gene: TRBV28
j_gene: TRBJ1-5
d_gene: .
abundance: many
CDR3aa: CASSFHRVGNQPQHF
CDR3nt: TGTGCCAGCAGTTTCCACAGGGTGGGCAATCAGCCCCAGCATTTT

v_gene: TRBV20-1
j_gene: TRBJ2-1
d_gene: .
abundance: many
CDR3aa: CSAPAQRASPEQFF
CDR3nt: TGCAGTGCCCCTGCCCAGCGGGCAAGCCCAGAGCAGTTCTTC

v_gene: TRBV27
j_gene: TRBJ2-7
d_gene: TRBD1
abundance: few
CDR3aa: CASIGQGSHEQYF
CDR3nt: TGTGCCAGCATAGGACAGGGGTCCCACGAGCAGTACTTC

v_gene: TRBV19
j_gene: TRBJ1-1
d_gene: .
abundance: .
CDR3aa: CASSIGVGSLTEAFF
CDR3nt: TGTGCCAGTAGTATAGGGGTGGGGAGTCTCACTGAAGCTTTCTTT

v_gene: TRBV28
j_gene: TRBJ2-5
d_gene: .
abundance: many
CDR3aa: CASSLQRGLKTQYF
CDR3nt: TGTGCCAGCAGTTTGCAAAGGGGCTTAAAGACCCAGTACTTC

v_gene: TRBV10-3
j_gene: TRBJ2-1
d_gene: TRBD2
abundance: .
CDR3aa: CAISESSSGRSNEQFF
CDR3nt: TGTGCCATCAGTGAGTCGTCTAGCGGGAGGTCCAATGAGCAGTTCTTC

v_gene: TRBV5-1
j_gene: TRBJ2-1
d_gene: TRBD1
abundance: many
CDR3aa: CASSPGQGYNEQFF
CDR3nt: TGCGCCAGCAGCCCAGGACAGGGTTACAATGAGCAGTTCTTC

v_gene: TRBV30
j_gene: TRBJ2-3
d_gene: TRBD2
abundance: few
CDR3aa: CAWSDHTSGSGTDTQYF
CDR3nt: TGTGCCTGGAGTGACCATACCAGCGGGAGTGGCACAGATACGCAGTATTTT

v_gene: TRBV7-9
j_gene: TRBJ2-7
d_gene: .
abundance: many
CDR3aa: CASSSPIETGEQYF
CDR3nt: TGTGCCAGCAGCTCCCCGATTGAGACTGGCGAGCAGTACTTC

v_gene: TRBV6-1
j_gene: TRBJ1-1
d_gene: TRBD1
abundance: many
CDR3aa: CASSLQGAPTEAFF
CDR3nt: TGTGCCAGCAGTCTTCAGGGGGCGCCCACTGAAGCTTTCTTT

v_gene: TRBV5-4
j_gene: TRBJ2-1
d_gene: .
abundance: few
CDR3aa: CASSFLGREDRQFF
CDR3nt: TGTGCCAGCAGCTTTCTGGGTCGGGAAGATCGGCAGTTCTTC

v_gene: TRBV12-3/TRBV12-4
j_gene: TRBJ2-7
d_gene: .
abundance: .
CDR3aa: CASSPGGEGGYEQYF
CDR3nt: TGTGCCAGCAGCCCCGGCGGGGAGGGGGGCTACGAGCAGTACTTC

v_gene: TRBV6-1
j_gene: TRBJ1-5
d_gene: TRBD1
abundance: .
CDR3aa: CASSEGQGTGGYQPQHF
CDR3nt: TGTGCCAGCAGTGAGGGACAAGGGACAGGGGGCTATCAGCCCCAGCATTTT

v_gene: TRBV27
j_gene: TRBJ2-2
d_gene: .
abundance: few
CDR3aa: CASTQGGFTSAGELFF
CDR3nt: TGTGCCAGCACCCAAGGGGGGTTTACTAGCGCCGGGGAGCTGTTTTTT

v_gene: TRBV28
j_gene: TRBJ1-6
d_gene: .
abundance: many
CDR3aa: CASSLSSFMGRDFNSPLHF
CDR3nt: TGTGCCAGCAGTTTATCTAGTTTCATGGGACGGGATTTCAATTCACCCCTCCACTTT

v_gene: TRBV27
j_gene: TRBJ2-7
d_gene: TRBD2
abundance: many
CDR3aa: CASSSTSGRTPYEQYF
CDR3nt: TGTGCCAGCAGTTCTACTAGCGGGAGGACTCCCTACGAGCAGTACTTC

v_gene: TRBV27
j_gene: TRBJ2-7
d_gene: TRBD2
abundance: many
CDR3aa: CASSPGLAAHEQYF
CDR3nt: TGTGCCAGCAGTCCGGGACTAGCGGCCCACGAGCAGTACTTC

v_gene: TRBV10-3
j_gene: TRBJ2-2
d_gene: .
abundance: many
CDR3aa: CAISVRASESGTGELFF
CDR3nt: TGTGCCATCAGTGTACGGGCTAGCGAGAGTGGGACCGGGGAGCTGTTTTTT

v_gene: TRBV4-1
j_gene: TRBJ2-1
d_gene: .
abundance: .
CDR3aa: CASSLERTGNEQFF
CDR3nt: TGCGCCAGCAGCCTCGAGCGGACGGGCAATGAGCAGTTCTTC

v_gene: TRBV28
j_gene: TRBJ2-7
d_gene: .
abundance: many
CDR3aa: CASSLGSRVMSSYEQYF
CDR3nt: TGTGCCAGCAGTTTAGGAAGCCGGGTCATGAGCTCCTACGAGCAGTACTTC

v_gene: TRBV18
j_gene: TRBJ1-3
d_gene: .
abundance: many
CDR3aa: CASSPVDRTSGNTIYF
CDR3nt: TGTGCCAGCTCACCAGTCGACAGAACCTCTGGAAACACCATATATTTT

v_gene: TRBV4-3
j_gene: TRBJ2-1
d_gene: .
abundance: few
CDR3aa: CASSQADPRTGSYNEQFF
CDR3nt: TGCGCCAGCAGCCAAGCGGACCCTCGGACTGGGTCCTACAATGAGCAGTTCTTC

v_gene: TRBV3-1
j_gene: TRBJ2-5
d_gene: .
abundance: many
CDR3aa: CASSQEWRVSWAQDF
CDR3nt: TGTGCCAGCAGCCAAGAATGGCGGGTTTCCTGGGCCCAGGACTTC

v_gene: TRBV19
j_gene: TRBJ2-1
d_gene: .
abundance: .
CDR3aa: CASSTNRANEQFF
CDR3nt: TGTGCCAGTAGTACAAACAGGGCTAATGAGCAGTTCTTC

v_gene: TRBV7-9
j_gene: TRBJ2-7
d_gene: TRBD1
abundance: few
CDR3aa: CASSIRQGSSYEQYF
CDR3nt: TGTGCCAGCAGCATCCGACAGGGAAGCTCCTACGAGCAGTACTTC

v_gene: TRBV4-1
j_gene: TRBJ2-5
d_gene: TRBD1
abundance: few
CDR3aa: CASSPGQTVETQYF
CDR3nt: TGCGCCAGCAGCCCGGGACAGACGGTGGAGACCCAGTACTTC

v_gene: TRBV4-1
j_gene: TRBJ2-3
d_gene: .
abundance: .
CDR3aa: CASSQGQHISTDTQYF
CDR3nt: TGCGCCAGCAGCCAAGGCCAGCACATTAGCACAGATACGCAGTATTTT

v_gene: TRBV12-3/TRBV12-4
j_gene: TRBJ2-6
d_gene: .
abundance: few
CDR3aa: CASSLVEVSGANVLTF
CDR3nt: TGTGCCAGCAGTTTGGTAGAGGTCTCTGGGGCCAACGTCCTGACTTTC

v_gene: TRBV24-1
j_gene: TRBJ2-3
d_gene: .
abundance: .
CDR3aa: CATSDLVDFNTDTQYF
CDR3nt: TGTGCCACCAGTGATTTGGTCGATTTTAACACAGATACGCAGTATTTT

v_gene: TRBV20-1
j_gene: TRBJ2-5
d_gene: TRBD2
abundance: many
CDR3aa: CSARWTSGSVATQETQYF
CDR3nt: TGCAGTGCTAGGTGGACTAGCGGGTCGGTGGCAACTCAAGAGACCCAGTACTTC

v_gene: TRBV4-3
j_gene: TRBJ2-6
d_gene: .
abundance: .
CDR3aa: CASSQNMDGANVLTF
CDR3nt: TGCGCCAGCAGCCAGAACATGGATGGGGCCAACGTCCTGACTTTC

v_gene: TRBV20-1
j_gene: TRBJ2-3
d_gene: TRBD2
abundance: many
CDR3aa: CSARDGRGSTDTQYF
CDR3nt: TGCAGTGCTAGAGACGGGAGGGGTAGCACAGATACGCAGTATTTT

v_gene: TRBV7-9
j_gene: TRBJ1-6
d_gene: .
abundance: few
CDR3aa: CASSPEEGISSPLHF
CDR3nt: TGTGCCAGCAGCCCAGAGGAGGGTATTAGTTCACCCCTCCACTTT

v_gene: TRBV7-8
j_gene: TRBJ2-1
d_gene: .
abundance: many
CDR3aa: CASSLRDTLSYNEQFF
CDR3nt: TGTGCCAGCAGCTTAAGGGACACCCTCTCCTACAATGAGCAGTTCTTC

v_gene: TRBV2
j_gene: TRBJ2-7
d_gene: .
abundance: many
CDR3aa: CASSEIVGFTYEQYF
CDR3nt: TGTGCCAGCAGTGAAATAGTGGGGTTTACCTACGAGCAGTACTTC

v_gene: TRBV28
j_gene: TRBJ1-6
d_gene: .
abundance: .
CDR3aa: CAGSPTGFLNSPLHF
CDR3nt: TGTGCCGGCAGCCCGACGGGGTTCCTAAATTCACCCCTCCACTTT

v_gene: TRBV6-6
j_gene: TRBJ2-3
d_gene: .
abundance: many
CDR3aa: CASSYYLGTVGDTQYF
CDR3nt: TGTGCCAGCAGTTACTACCTAGGGACCGTCGGAGATACGCAGTATTTT

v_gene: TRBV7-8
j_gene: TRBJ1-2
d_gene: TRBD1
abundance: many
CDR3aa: CASSLGQDPPGPNYGYTF
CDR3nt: TGTGCCAGCAGCTTGGGACAGGATCCCCCGGGACCTAACTATGGCTACACCTTC

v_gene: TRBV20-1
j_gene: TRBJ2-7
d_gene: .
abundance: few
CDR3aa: CSARGDGGLGYEQYF
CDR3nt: TGCAGTGCTAGAGGGGATGGCGGGCTAGGATACGAGCAGTACTTC

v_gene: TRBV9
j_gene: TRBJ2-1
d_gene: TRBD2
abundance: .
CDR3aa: CASSVATSGTGEQFF
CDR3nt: TGTGCCAGCAGCGTAGCTACTAGCGGGACGGGCGAGCAGTTCTTC

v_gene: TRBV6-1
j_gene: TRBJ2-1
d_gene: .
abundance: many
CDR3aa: CASGISELAYNEQFF
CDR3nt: TGTGCCAGCGGGATTTCGGAACTAGCCTACAATGAGCAGTTCTTC

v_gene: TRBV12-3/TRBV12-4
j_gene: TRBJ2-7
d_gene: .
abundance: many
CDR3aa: CASSLGDARSYEQYF
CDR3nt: TGTGCCAGCAGTTTAGGGGACGCGCGCTCCTACGAGCAGTACTTC

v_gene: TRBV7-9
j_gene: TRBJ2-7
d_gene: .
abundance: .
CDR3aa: CASSRQQISEQYF
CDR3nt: TGTGCCAGCAGCCGACAACAGATTTCCGAGCAGTACTTC

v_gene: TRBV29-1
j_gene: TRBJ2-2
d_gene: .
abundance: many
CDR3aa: CSVGGLTNTGELFF
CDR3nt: TGCAGCGTCGGGGGACTGACGAACACCGGGGAGCTGTTTTTT

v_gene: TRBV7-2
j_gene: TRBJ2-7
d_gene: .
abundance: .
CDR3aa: CASSPGLAEQYF
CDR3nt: TGTGCCAGCAGCCCAGGGTTGGCCGAGCAGTACTTC

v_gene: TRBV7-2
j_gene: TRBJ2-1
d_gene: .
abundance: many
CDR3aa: CASSLGVDEQFF
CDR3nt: TGTGCCAGCAGCTTAGGAGTGGATGAGCAGTTCTTC

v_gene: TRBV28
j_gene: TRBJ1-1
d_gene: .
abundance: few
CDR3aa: CASSLSLIGAEAFF
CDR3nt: TGTGCCAGCAGTTTATCGTTAATTGGGGCTGAAGCTTTCTTT

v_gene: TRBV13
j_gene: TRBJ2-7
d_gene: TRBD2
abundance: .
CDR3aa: CASSPGLAGEPYEQYF
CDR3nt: TGTGCCAGCAGCCCGGGACTAGCGGGAGAGCCCTACGAGCAGTACTTC